This is a list of T cell receptor beta chains from one sample in a study of long-term antiretroviral therapy in people with HIV. The table came from immunoSEQ multiplex PCR; TCRdb's copy has only in-frame clones and leaves some out. The table shows 25,000 to 30,000 clones, with over 80% occurring only once. Sequenced material: unsorted PBMCs, taken 0.4 years after starting antiretroviral therapy. These receptors originate from a man between 18 and 29 years old with HIV. CDR3s include the opening cysteine and the closing phenylalanine or tryptophan. A D gene is named only where the DNA matches it firmly. Clone sizes are given selectively: once, few, many, or a class where the clone is expanded.

v_gene: TRBV27
d_gene: TRBD1
j_gene: TRBJ1-3
abundance: .
CDR3aa: CASRQGVRSGNTIYF
CDR3nt: TGTGCCAGCAGACAGGGGGTCAGATCTGGAAACACCATATATTTT

v_gene: TRBV4-1
d_gene: .
j_gene: TRBJ1-5
abundance: .
CDR3aa: CASSQTTAVEPQHF
CDR3nt: TGCGCCAGCAGCCAAACCACGGCCGTTGAGCCCCAGCATTTT

v_gene: TRBV27
d_gene: .
j_gene: TRBJ2-2
abundance: .
CDR3aa: CASSWAANTGELFF
CDR3nt: TGTGCCAGCAGCTGGGCCGCGAACACCGGGGAGCTGTTTTTT

v_gene: TRBV27
d_gene: .
j_gene: TRBJ1-2
abundance: once
CDR3aa: CASSLSGGDGYTF
CDR3nt: TGTGCCAGCAGTTTATCGGGGGGAGATGGCTACACCTTC

v_gene: TRBV6-6
d_gene: .
j_gene: TRBJ1-2
abundance: .
CDR3aa: CASSTRVDYGYTF
CDR3nt: TGTGCCAGCTCCACTAGGGTGGACTATGGCTACACCTTC

v_gene: TRBV18
d_gene: .
j_gene: TRBJ2-1
abundance: .
CDR3aa: CASSPPDNEQFF
CDR3nt: TGTGCCAGCTCACCCCCCGACAATGAGCAGTTCTTC

v_gene: TRBV28
d_gene: TRBD2
j_gene: TRBJ2-5
abundance: .
CDR3aa: CASKSMRESETQYF
CDR3nt: TGTGCCAGCAAAAGTATGCGGGAGTCGGAGACCCAGTACTTC

v_gene: TRBV13
d_gene: .
j_gene: TRBJ1-2
abundance: .
CDR3aa: CASSARGFDGGYTF
CDR3nt: TGTGCCAGCAGCGCCCGGGGCTTCGACGGTGGCTACACCTTC

v_gene: TRBV2
d_gene: TRBD1
j_gene: TRBJ2-5
abundance: .
CDR3aa: CASSDDREQETQYF
CDR3nt: TGTGCCAGCAGCGATGACAGGGAACAAGAGACCCAGTACTTC

v_gene: TRBV5-5
d_gene: .
j_gene: TRBJ2-2
abundance: .
CDR3aa: CASSLWGTGELFF
CDR3nt: TGTGCCAGCAGCTTGTGGGGGACCGGGGAGCTGTTTTTT

v_gene: TRBV21-1
d_gene: .
j_gene: TRBJ1-2
abundance: .
CDR3aa: CASSKFPRSSLGTKGYGYTF
CDR3nt: TGTGCCAGCAGCAAATTCCCCCGCTCCTCGCTCGGGACGAAGGGGTATGGCTACACCTTC

v_gene: TRBV27
d_gene: TRBD1
j_gene: TRBJ2-1
abundance: .
CDR3aa: CASCPGTGGNNEQFF
CDR3nt: TGTGCCAGCTGCCCCGGGACAGGGGGCAACAATGAGCAGTTCTTC

v_gene: TRBV4-3
d_gene: TRBD1
j_gene: TRBJ1-2
abundance: once
CDR3aa: CASSQHITGARVFNYGYTF
CDR3nt: TGCGCCAGCAGCCAACATATAACAGGGGCCAGAGTATTTAACTATGGCTACACCTTC

v_gene: TRBV19
d_gene: .
j_gene: TRBJ1-1
abundance: once
CDR3aa: CASTPSVKLMNTEAFF
CDR3nt: TGTGCCAGTACTCCATCAGTGAAACTGATGAACACTGAAGCTTTCTTT

v_gene: TRBV11-2
d_gene: .
j_gene: TRBJ1-2
abundance: .
CDR3aa: CASSSDPLWGYTF
CDR3nt: TGTGCCAGCAGCTCGGACCCTCTATGGGGCTACACCTTC

v_gene: TRBV4-1
d_gene: .
j_gene: TRBJ1-5
abundance: .
CDR3aa: CASSVRGGYSNQPQHF
CDR3nt: TGCGCCAGCAGCGTACGGGGGGGGTATAGCAATCAGCCCCAGCATTTT

v_gene: TRBV28
d_gene: TRBD2
j_gene: TRBJ2-1
abundance: .
CDR3aa: CASSFSGAYNEQFF
CDR3nt: TGTGCCAGCAGTTTTAGCGGGGCCTACAATGAGCAGTTCTTC

v_gene: TRBV27
d_gene: TRBD1
j_gene: TRBJ1-1
abundance: .
CDR3aa: CASRTSGQGASFF
CDR3nt: TGTGCCAGCCGTACCTCGGGACAGGGGGCATCTTTCTTT